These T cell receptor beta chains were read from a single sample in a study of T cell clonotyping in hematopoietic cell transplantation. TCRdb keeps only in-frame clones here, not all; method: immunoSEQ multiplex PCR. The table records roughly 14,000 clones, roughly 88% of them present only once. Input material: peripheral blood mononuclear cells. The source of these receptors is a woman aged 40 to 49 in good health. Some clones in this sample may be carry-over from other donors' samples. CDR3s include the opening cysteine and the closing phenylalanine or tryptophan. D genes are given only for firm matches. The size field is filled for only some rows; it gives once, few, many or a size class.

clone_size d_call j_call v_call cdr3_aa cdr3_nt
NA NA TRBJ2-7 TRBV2 CASSRTTRYEQYF TGTGCCAGCAGCCGGACAACACGCTACGAGCAGTACTTC
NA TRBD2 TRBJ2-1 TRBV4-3 CASSQGTSGYNEQFF TGCGCCAGCAGCCAGGGGACTAGCGGCTACAATGAGCAGTTCTTC
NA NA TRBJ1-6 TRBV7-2 CASSLATSTSLHF TGTGCCAGCAGCTTAGCGACTTCGACGTCCCTCCACTTT
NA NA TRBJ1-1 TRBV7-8 CASSLAGGFTEAFF TGTGCCAGCAGCTTAGCAGGAGGGTTCACTGAAGCTTTCTTT
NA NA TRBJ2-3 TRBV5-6 CASSFPQGGVTDTQYF TGCGCCAGCAGCTTCCCCCAGGGGGGAGTCACAGATACGCAGTATTTT
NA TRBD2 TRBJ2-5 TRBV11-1 CASSPGGVETQYF TGTGCCAGCAGCCCTGGGGGGGTCGAGACCCAGTACTTC
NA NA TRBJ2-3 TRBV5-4 CASSSAGSHTQYF TGTGCCAGCAGCTCGGCAGGGTCGCATACGCAGTATTTT
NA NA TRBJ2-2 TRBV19 CASSAWVTGELFF TGTGCCAGTAGTGCCTGGGTCACCGGGGAGCTGTTTTTT
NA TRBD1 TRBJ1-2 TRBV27 CASSPQGAGGYTF TGTGCCAGCAGTCCTCAGGGGGCCGGTGGCTACACCTTC
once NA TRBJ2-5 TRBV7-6 CASSSQGRETQYF TGTGCCAGCAGCTCACAGGGGAGGGAGACCCAGTACTTC
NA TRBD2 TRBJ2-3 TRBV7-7 CASSFGGESTDTQYF TGTGCTAGCAGCTTCGGGGGGGAGTCCACAGATACGCAGTATTTT
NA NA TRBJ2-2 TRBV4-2 CASSQVGGELFF TGTGCCAGCAGCCAAGTTGGCGGGGAGCTGTTTTTT
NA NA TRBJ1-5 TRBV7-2 CAGECNQPQHF TGTGCCGGGGAGTGCAATCAGCCCCAGCATTTT
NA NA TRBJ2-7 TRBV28 CASSSPSTGALLEQYF TGTGCCAGCAGTTCTCCGAGCACGGGGGCCCTACTCGAGCAGTACTTC
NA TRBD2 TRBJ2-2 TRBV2 CASSSTSESMAGELFF TGTGCCAGCAGTAGCACTAGCGAGAGTATGGCCGGGGAGCTGTTTTTT
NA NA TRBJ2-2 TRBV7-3 CASSLITGELFF TGTGCCAGCAGCTTAATAACCGGGGAGCTGTTTTTT
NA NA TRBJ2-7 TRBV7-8 CASSLARTHTYEQYF TGTGCCAGCAGCTTAGCACGGACGCATACCTACGAGCAGTACTTC
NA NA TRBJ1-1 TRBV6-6 CASKRGANTEAFF TGTGCCAGTAAAAGGGGAGCGAACACTGAAGCTTTCTTT
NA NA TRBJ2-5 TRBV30 CAWGWDPGKTQYF TGTGCCTGGGGATGGGACCCCGGAAAGACCCAGTACTTC
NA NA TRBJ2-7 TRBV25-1 CASSEYWGEGEQYF TGTGCCAGCAGTGAATACTGGGGGGAAGGCGAGCAGTACTTC
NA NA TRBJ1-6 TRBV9 CASSQTGYGSPLHF TGTGCCAGCAGCCAAACGGGATACGGTTCACCCCTCCACTTT
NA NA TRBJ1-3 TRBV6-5 CASSSRVVGDTIYF TGTGCCAGCAGTTCCCGGGTCGTGGGAGACACCATATATTTT
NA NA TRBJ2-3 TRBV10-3 CAISESGPGGDTQYF TGTGCCATCAGTGAGTCGGGGCCTGGCGGAGATACGCAGTATTTT
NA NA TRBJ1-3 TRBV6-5 CASSYGGPGNTIYF TGTGCCAGCAGTTACGGGGGGCCTGGAAACACCATATATTTT
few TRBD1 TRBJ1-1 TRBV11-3 CASSLDPGQGTEAFF TGTGCCAGCAGCTTAGATCCGGGACAGGGGACTGAAGCTTTCTTT
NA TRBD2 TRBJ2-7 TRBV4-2 CASSQEQAGTSYEQYF TGTGCCAGCAGCCAAGAACAGGCGGGGACTAGCTACGAGCAGTACTTC
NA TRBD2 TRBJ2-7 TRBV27 CASSGTSGSPYEQYF TGTGCCAGCAGTGGGACTAGCGGGAGCCCCTACGAGCAGTACTTC
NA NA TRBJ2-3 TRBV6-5 CASTIPGTDTQYF TGTGCCAGCACCATACCAGGGACAGATACGCAGTATTTT
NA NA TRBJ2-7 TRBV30 CAWSPTSYEQYF TGTGCCTGGAGTCCTACATCTTACGAGCAGTACTTC
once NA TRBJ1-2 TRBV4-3 CASSQEGAGLFGYTF TGCGCCAGCAGCCAAGAGGGTGCAGGGCTTTTCGGCTACACCTTC
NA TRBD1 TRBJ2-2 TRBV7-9 CASSWGQGAGELFF TGTGCCAGCAGCTGGGGACAGGGGGCCGGGGAGCTGTTTTTT
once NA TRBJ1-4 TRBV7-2 CASSLVPRTPSTNEKLFF TGTGCCAGCAGCTTAGTGCCCCGGACACCTTCAACTAATGAAAAACTGTTTTTT
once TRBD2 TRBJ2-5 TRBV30 CAWQKGRAGETQYF TGTGCCTGGCAGAAAGGGAGGGCCGGAGAGACCCAGTACTTC
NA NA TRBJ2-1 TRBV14 CASSQVVGNEQFF TGTGCCAGCAGCCAAGTAGTTGGCAATGAGCAGTTCTTC
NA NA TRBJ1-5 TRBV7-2 CASSVEGGGSNQPQHF TGTGCCAGCAGCGTGGAGGGGGGAGGTAGCAATCAGCCCCAGCATTTT
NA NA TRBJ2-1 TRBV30 CAWRENNEQFF TGTGCCTGGAGGGAAAACAATGAGCAGTTCTTC
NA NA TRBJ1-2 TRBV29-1 CSAPGGRGGGYTF TGCAGCGCTCCGGGGGGCAGGGGCGGTGGCTACACCTTC
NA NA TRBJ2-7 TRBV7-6 CASSLEQGSTYEQYF TGTGCCAGCAGCTTAGAACAGGGTAGTACCTACGAGCAGTACTTC
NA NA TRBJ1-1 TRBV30 CAWSQVNTEAFF TGTGCCTGGAGTCAGGTGAACACTGAAGCTTTCTTT
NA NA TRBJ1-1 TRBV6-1 CASSETRGSTEAFF TGTGCCAGCAGTGAGACACGGGGGAGCACTGAAGCTTTCTTT